What follows is one T cell receptor beta chain and its context. Its target is not known. The source of the sample is a study of cytomegalovirus exposure and HLA in healthy donors. It was with 60 Vbeta and 13 Jbeta primers that the PCR ran. Only in-frame clones appear in the TCRdb table, and some are missing; sequencing was by immunoSEQ multiplex PCR. The table lists around 180,000 clones, over 60% of them singletons. The CDR3 loop spans 12 amino acids. The germline V gene has CDR1 SEHNR and CDR2 FQNEAQ (reference sequence). Trimming pared 5 bases from V and 4 bases from J, leaving 7 bases between. Notes on the study in general: Some TCR beta chains (around 160 of them) were listed as cytomegalovirus-associated. Specificity of three CMV-associated chains for CMV antigens was verified in vitro. A later analysis reportedly identified an Asian-associated ancestry cluster as carrying fewer N-insertions than the roughly 600-donor mean. V- and J-gene trimming of TCR beta was linked (in a later analysis) to a missense DCLRE1C variant.

The sequenced sample consisted of PBMCs. V and J are TRBV7-9 and TRBJ2-3; unclear D gene. The source is a girl aged 5 to 17 in good health and CMV-seronegative. The CDR3 protein is CASSRTADTQYF. The CDR3 DNA reads TGTGCCAGCAGCCGCACAGCAGATACGCAGTATTTT.